This T cell receptor beta chain was recovered during a study of blood T cell repertoires in COVID-19 (dated by TCRdb to 2018 to 2021). About the investigation overall: The collaborator samples originated in the United States, Italy and Spain and spanned the acute and convalescent phases of COVID-19. The prospective study material was composed of cDNA or gDNA derived from T cells, B-cell-depleted T cells, or PBMCs. The samples were drawn from the first 160 participants of the ongoing ImmuneRACE study and from more than 1,000 subjects provided by 6 global collaborators. A freely available public database, intended as a resource for researchers studying the immune response to SARS-CoV-2, is where the repertoires were released. Where available, HLA class I and class II types were obtained from metadata supplied by the sample provider rather than from assay-based typing. Nearly every sample came with metadata listing a de-identified subject ID, COVID-19 status, age in years and sex. Subjects who had been exposed to COVID-19, were actively infected with it, or had recovered from it provided the deeply sampled blood TCRbeta repertoires that made up the dataset. Results and caveats for the whole study, not just this receptor: The quantity of clinical and demographic metadata differed by source and by participant and was supplied without curation.

On this clone itself: Its target antigen remains unknown. No base-level quality is on record; no much larger clone is a single base apart.

In the germline V gene (reference sequence), CDR1 corresponds to SGHKS and CDR2 to YYEKEE. Trimming takes 6 bases off V and 8 bases off J; junction bases not matched to a gene: 10. Including cysteine and phenylalanine, the CDR3 has 14 amino acids. Only CDR3 DNA remains: 42 bases, in frame from the first base. Participants in the prospective study were aged roughly 18 to 100 years, lived in under 30 United States geographic areas, and enrolled through a virtual design. In the prospective study, cohorts were assigned on the basis of participant-reported clinical history obtained from a screening survey and a study questionnaire. Recovered participants in ImmuneRACE Cohort 3 were defined by two consecutive negative NP/OP PCR tests, clearance by a healthcare professional, or resolution of symptoms. In the prospective study, whole blood, serum and a nasopharyngeal or oropharyngeal swab were collected from each participant by mobile phlebotomists. Additional blood draws and questionnaires over an approximately 2-month period could optionally be provided by prospective study participants. Blood samples from the prospective study were shipped frozen or at room temperature prior to DNA extraction.

TCRbeta CDR3 regions were amplified from genomic DNA by means of the immunoSEQ Assay, a bias-controlled multiplex PCR. The paper's data handling went like this. The number of nucleated cells in each sample was estimated by amplification of reference gene primers within the assay. Sequence reads were collapsed and filtered to measure the absolute abundance of every unique TCRbeta CDR3 rearrangement. For each sample, productive Simpson clonality was calculated as the square root of Simpson's diversity index over productive rearrangements. TCRdb retrieved this table from immuneACCESS and kept in-frame rearrangements only. Not all clones are present; in checked studies, unresolved V genes account for under half, and no reason is known for the remainder. The V and J calls and the clone size are those of that table, but D and trimming were determined from the DNA. The sample data list more than 300,000 clones, and 85% to 90% of these were observed just once. 1.2% of the sample comes from the top ten.

The TCR comes from a woman under 30 who had recovered from COVID-19. Recombination linked TRBV5-5 to TRBJ1-2, with TRBD1 matching 10 junction bases. Sequencing input: PBMCs or T cells enriched from blood (not recorded which). The nucleotide sequence reads as follows: TGTGCCAGCAAAATGGGACAGGGGAGTTACGGCTACACCTTC. This yields the protein CASKMGQGSYGYTF. When the CDR3 is completed using the reference TRBV5-5 and TRBJ1-2 genes on either side, the full variable domain is DAGVTQSPTHLIKTRGQQVTLRCSPISGHKSVSWYQQVLGQGPQFIFQYYEKEERGRGNFPDRFSARQFPNYSSELNVNALLLGDSALYLCASKMGQGSYGYTFGSGTRLTVV.